This T cell receptor (beta chain) was sequenced during a study of T cell clonality in common variable immunodeficiency. Findings and caveats of the study: Compared with controls, CVID subjects had fewer shared TCRbeta clones. Fewer deletions and N-nucleotide insertions were reportedly seen in common variable immunodeficiency TCR beta sequences.

This CDR3 comprises 15 residues. Trimming took off 6 bases at V and 7 bases at J, with 18 bases between the two ends. Per germline, CDR1 SNHLY and CDR2 FYNNEI. The table came from immunoSEQ multiplex PCR; TCRdb's copy has only in-frame clones and leaves some out. The sample shows 25,000 to 30,000 clones, none of them appearing just once. This clone came up many times. Its antigen is not known. The read ends 3 residues early relative to the CDR3; the germline J gene fills the gap. Aged 9 to 64 years, CVID subjects averaged around 43 years old. Sequencing was carried out using peripheral blood mononuclear cells. The TCR sequence derives from a human donor with common variable immunodeficiency. This chain connects TRBV2 to TRBJ1-4; possibly TRBD1 for D (5 bases). The CDR3 spells CASSADIGGGEKLFF. CDR3 DNA, as far as it was read: TGTGCCAGCAGCGCGGACATAGGAGGAGGTGAAAAA.